This record covers a single TCR beta chain. Its target is not known. Germline V gene sequence: CDR1 SGHAT, CDR2 FQNNGV. The CDR3 sequence is 16 residues long. The V end was cut by 7 bases, the J end by 2 bases, with 20 bases between. TCRdb reprocessed the reads with MiXCR, giving one entry per CDR3 protein. The sample carries about 42,000 distinct CDR3 sequences, over 9% recorded once. This record belongs to a study of type 1 regulatory T cells. Study-level information: T-allo10 is a Tr1-enriched, alloantigen-specific CD4 T cell product made in vitro. Study observations and caveats: Compared with non-Tr1 cells, Tr1 cells showed a narrower TCR repertoire.

The source material was cultured non-Tr1 T cells, either the whole culture or a sorted T cell fraction (not recorded which). The rearrangement joins TRBV11-2 to TRBJ2-5, with D unresolved. The origin of this receptor is a human donor in good health. The chain's CDR3 is CASNPGPGTGQETQYF. The CDR3, as DNA: TGTGCCAGCAACCCTGGGCCAGGAACCGGTCAAGAGACCCAGTACTTC.